A selection of T cell receptor beta chains follows, all from one sample in a study of T cell repertoires in cytomegalovirus infection. MiXCR, run by TCRdb on the reads, gives a single entry per CDR3 protein. The profile shows 550,000 to 850,000 distinct CDR3 sequences, around 32% of them singletons. Their specific antigens are unknown. Sequenced material: cultured PBMCs, taken from culture after CMV antigen stimulation. These TCRs come from a human donor in good health (CMV status not recorded). Some clones in this sample may be carry-over from other donors' samples. CDR3s include the opening cysteine and the closing phenylalanine or tryptophan. A D gene is named only where the DNA matches it firmly. Clone size, where shown, is once, few, many, or a class for clones that have expanded.

>.|TRBJ1-2|TRBV4-1|.
TGCGCCAGCAGCCCGAGGGACATCAATAACTATGGCTACACCTTC
CASSPRDINNYGYTF
>.|TRBJ2-5|TRBV7-8|few
TGTGCCAGCAGCCAGGTGATGGTGTCCTGGCGGGAGACCCAGTACTTC
CASSQVMVSWRETQYF
>TRBD2|TRBJ2-4|TRBV27|.
TGTGCCAGCAGTTTAGGGCCGACTAGCGCGGTGAGGGACATTCAGTACTTC
CASSLGPTSAVRDIQYF
>.|TRBJ2-1|TRBV7-2|few
TGTGCCAGCAGCTTCACGTCTAGCGAGTACAATGAGCAGTTCTTC
CASSFTSSEYNEQFF
>.|TRBJ2-2|TRBV20-1|.
TGCAGTGCTAGAGATAGGAGCAGGCCGATCGGGGAGCTGTTTTTT
CSARDRSRPIGELFF
>.|TRBJ2-7|TRBV7-2|many
TGTGCCAGCAGCTCAGTTGCAGCCAACTACGAGCAGTACTTC
CASSSVAANYEQYF
>.|TRBJ1-5|TRBV7-9|.
TGTGCCAGCAGCCGGACAAACGGCAATCAGCCCCAGCATTTT
CASSRTNGNQPQHF
>.|TRBJ2-3|TRBV6-1|few
TGTGCCAGCAGTGAAGGGCACATCACAGATACGCAGTATTTT
CASSEGHITDTQYF
>TRBD2|TRBJ2-3|TRBV20-1|.
TGCAGTGCTTTGGTAGCGGGGACAGATACGCAGTATTTT
CSALVAGTDTQYF
>.|TRBJ2-2|TRBV30|.
TGTGCCTGGAGTGTATTTTCCGTGAGGACCGGGGAGCTGTTTTTT
CAWSVFSVRTGELFF
>.|TRBJ2-1|TRBV12-5|.
TGTGCTAGTGGTTTGATGTATGAGCAGTTCTTC
CASGLMYEQFF
>.|TRBJ2-5|TRBV18|.
TGTGCCAGCTCACCCGCGGTCCGAAGGGAGTTTGGCCAGTACTTC
CASSPAVRREFGQYF
>.|TRBJ1-1|TRBV12-3/TRBV12-4|few
TGTGCCAGCAGCACATCCGGGGCGAACACTGAAGCTTTCTTT
CASSTSGANTEAFF
>.|TRBJ1-3|TRBV25-1|few
TGTGCCAGCAGTGACGATGGCCGGACTGGAAACACCATATATTTT
CASSDDGRTGNTIYF
>.|TRBJ2-3|TRBV7-2|many
TGTGCCAGCAGCACTAGGGTGGATACGCAGTATTTT
CASSTRVDTQYF
>.|TRBJ2-7|TRBV7-8|many
TGTGCCAGCAGCTTAGACCTTGTGGGCGAGCAGTACTTC
CASSLDLVGEQYF
>TRBD1|TRBJ2-4|TRBV7-2|.
TGTGCCAGCAGGTTAATCGGACAGGGAGGAAACATTCAGTACTTC
CASRLIGQGGNIQYF
>TRBD1|TRBJ1-4|TRBV4-2|few
TGTGCCAGCAGCCCGGCAGGGGGGACTAATGAAAAACTGTTTTTT
CASSPAGGTNEKLFF
>.|TRBJ1-3|TRBV6-5|.
TGTGCCAGCAGTTACGATCAGACCTCTGGAAACACCATATATTTT
CASSYDQTSGNTIYF
>.|TRBJ2-7|TRBV27|.
TGTGCCGGGCCACCCGACATTCGGGTTAACGAGCAGTACTTC
CAGPPDIRVNEQYF
>.|TRBJ2-1|TRBV6-2/TRBV6-3|few
TGTGCCAGCACCACTCGACTTCTTAATGAGCAGTTCTTC
CASTTRLLNEQFF
>.|TRBJ2-3|TRBV7-6|.
TGTGCCAGCAGCTTAGGCCTAGCGTTAGAAGATACGCAGTATTTT
CASSLGLALEDTQYF
>TRBD1|TRBJ1-2|TRBV27|once
TGTGCCAGCAGTGCCCCCGGGACAGGGCCCCGTGGCTACACCTTC
CASSAPGTGPRGYTF
>.|TRBJ1-1|TRBV7-2|many
TGTGCCACCGGTGGCAGAACGAACACTGAAGCTTTCTTT
CATGGRTNTEAFF
>TRBD2|TRBJ2-7|TRBV10-3|.
TGTGCCATCAGTGACGGCGTGGCGGGAGGCCCCCGGTACGAGCAGTACTTC
CAISDGVAGGPRYEQYF
>.|TRBJ2-3|TRBV7-6|.
TGTGCCAGCAGCCCTTGGAGAACGGCAGATACGCAGTATTTT
CASSPWRTADTQYF
>.|TRBJ2-5|TRBV7-2|many
TGTGCCAGCAGCTTAAACAGAGGGGAGACCCAGTACTTC
CASSLNRGETQYF
>.|TRBJ2-1|TRBV30|.
TGTGCCTGGAACCACGAGCGCTGGGGCTCTGAGCAGTTCTTC
CAWNHERWGSEQFF
>.|TRBJ2-1|TRBV12-3/TRBV12-4|.
TGTGCCAGCTGGGGCGATCTAAATGAGCAGTTCTTC
CASWGDLNEQFF
>.|TRBJ1-5|TRBV19|few
TGTGCCAGTAGTAAAACAGGGACGAGGGATCAGCCCCAGCATTTT
CASSKTGTRDQPQHF
>TRBD1|TRBJ2-4|TRBV11-3|.
TGTGCCAGCAGCGGACAGGGGGAAGGAAACATTCAGTACTTC
CASSGQGEGNIQYF
>TRBD2|TRBJ2-5|TRBV6-2/TRBV6-3|.
TGTGCCAGCAGTCTAGCGGCCAGGGCCCAGTACTTC
CASSLAARAQYF
>.|TRBJ1-6|TRBV19|few
TGTGCCACCACGACCTGGGGCTCACCCCTCCACTTT
CATTTWGSPLHF
>.|TRBJ2-1|TRBV4-3|few
TGCGCCAGCAGCCAGACGTCGGGTAGCTCCTACAATGAGCAGTTCTTC
CASSQTSGSSYNEQFF
>.|TRBJ1-5|TRBV2|few
TGTGCCAGCAGTGAGGAGGGGTTGAGCAATCAGCCCCAGCATTTT
CASSEEGLSNQPQHF
>.|TRBJ1-4|TRBV6-1|few
TGTGCCAGCAGTGAAGCGCAGGGAGGTAATGAAAAACTGTTTTTT
CASSEAQGGNEKLFF
>.|TRBJ1-1|TRBV7-2|few
TGTGCCAGCAGCTTAGAACCGGATAACACTGAAGCTTTCTTT
CASSLEPDNTEAFF
>TRBD2|TRBJ2-7|TRBV29-1|.
TGCAGCGTTGGACTAGCGGGTATCTCCTACGAGCAGTACTTC
CSVGLAGISYEQYF
>TRBD1|TRBJ2-6|TRBV7-9|.
TGTGCCAGCAGTCGAACGACAGGGGACTTCTCTGGGGCCAACGTCCTGACTTTC
CASSRTTGDFSGANVLTF
>TRBD1|TRBJ1-5|TRBV4-1|once
TGCGCCAGCAGCCAAGATCGATTTGTAGCGGGACAGGGAGGTCAGCCCCAGCATTTT
CASSQDRFVAGQGGQPQHF
>TRBD2|TRBJ2-7|TRBV7-2|once
TGTGCCAGCAGCTCACCCCGGACTAGCGGTATCTACGAGCAGTACTTC
CASSSPRTSGIYEQYF
>TRBD1|TRBJ2-5|TRBV5-4|few
TGTGCCAGCAGCGGAAAAACAGGGGGCCGGGAGACCCAGTACTTC
CASSGKTGGRETQYF
>TRBD1|TRBJ2-7|TRBV12-5|.
TGTGCTAGTGTAGCCGCCGACAGGGGGAAATACGAGCAGTACTTC
CASVAADRGKYEQYF
>.|TRBJ2-5|TRBV28|once
TGTGCCAGCAGTCGCAGGAGGAGGATGGAGACCCAGTACTTC
CASSRRRRMETQYF
>.|TRBJ2-5|TRBV7-4|.
TGTGCCAGCAGCTTAGCATTAGAAGGGACCCAGTACTTC
CASSLALEGTQYF
>.|TRBJ2-2|TRBV2|once
TGTGCCAGCAACACGAACACCGGGGAGCTGTTTTTT
CASNTNTGELFF
>TRBD2|TRBJ2-1|TRBV7-2|many
TGTGCCAGCAGTCCCGTGAGTAGCGGGAGGTATGAGCAGTTCTTC
CASSPVSSGRYEQFF
>TRBD1|TRBJ1-4|TRBV12-3/TRBV12-4|.
TGTGCCAGCAGCTCGGGGGGAGGGGGCCCCGAAAAACTGTTTTTT
CASSSGGGGPEKLFF
>.|TRBJ1-2|TRBV19|.
TGTGCCAGTACCTCGGTCAGGGCCCTTACTAACTATGGCTACACCTTC
CASTSVRALTNYGYTF
>TRBD2|TRBJ2-1|TRBV11-2|few
TGTGCCAGCAGCTTAGTTGGGCGGGAGCGATACAATGAGCAGTTCTTC
CASSLVGRERYNEQFF